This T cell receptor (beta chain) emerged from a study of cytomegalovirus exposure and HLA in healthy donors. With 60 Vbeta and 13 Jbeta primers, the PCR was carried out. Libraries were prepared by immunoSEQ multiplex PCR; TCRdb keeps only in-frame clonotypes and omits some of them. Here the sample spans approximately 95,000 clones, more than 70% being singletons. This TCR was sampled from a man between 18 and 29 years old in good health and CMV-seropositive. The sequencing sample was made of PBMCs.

This CDR3 is CASSLVPKQGNTIYF. The CDR3 region has the DNA TGTGCCAGCAGCTTAGTACCAAAACAGGGAAACACCATATATTTT. The rearrangement joins TRBV7-8 to TRBJ1-3; D gene uncertain. Germline-derived CDR1 and CDR2 are SGHVS and FQNEAQ. The CDR3 runs to 15 residues. The V end lost 1 base, the J end lost 4 bases, and 11 bases lay between the germline ends.